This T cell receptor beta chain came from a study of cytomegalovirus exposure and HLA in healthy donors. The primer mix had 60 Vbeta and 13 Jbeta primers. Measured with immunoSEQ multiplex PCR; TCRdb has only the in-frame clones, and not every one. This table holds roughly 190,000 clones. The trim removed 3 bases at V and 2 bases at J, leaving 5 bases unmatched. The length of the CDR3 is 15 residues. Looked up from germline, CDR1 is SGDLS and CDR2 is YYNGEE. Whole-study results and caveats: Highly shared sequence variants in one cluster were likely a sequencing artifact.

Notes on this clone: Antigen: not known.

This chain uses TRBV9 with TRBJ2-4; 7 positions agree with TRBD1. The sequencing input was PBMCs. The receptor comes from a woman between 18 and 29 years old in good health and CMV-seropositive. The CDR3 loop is CASSARQGTKNIQYF. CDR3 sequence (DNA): TGTGCCAGCAGCGCCAGACAGGGCACCAAAAACATTCAGTACTTC. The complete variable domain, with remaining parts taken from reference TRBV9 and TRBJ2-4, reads DSGVTQTPKHLITATGQRVTLRCSPRSGDLSVYWYQQSLDQGLQFLIQYYNGEERAKGNILERFSAQQFPDLHSELNLSSLELGDSALYFCASSARQGTKNIQYFGAGTRLSVL.